The 5 T cell receptor beta chains presented below share a single source sample, sequenced in a study of human T cells and chemical hapten exposure. This sample's time point: pre-sensitization, week 0. Indicated treatment: therapeutic diphenylcyclopropenone sensitization with weekly scalp DPC. TCRdb re-derived calls from the RACE reads in MiXCR, one entry per CDR3 protein. The table lists 300,000 to 450,000 distinct CDR3 sequences, approximately 5.1% of them singletons. This specimen was whole blood, taken in connection with sensitization to the hapten diphenylcyclopropenone (DPC). Every receptor here comes from a woman aged 45 to 65 with alopecia areata. Some clones in this sample may be carry-over from other donors' samples.

This clonotype was found a few times. J is TRBJ1-1 and V is TRBV7-9; 11 bases fit TRBD1. Germline assignment: CDR1 SEHNR and CDR2 FQNEAQ (reference sequence). The CDR3 is 15 residues long. The trim removed 4 bases at V and 2 bases at J, leaving 3 bases unmatched. CDR3: CASSWTGGLNTEAFF. CDR3 nucleotides: TGTGCCAGCAGCTGGACAGGGGGCCTAAACACTGAAGCTTTCTTT.

This clonotype was found many times. CDR3 coding DNA: TGTGCCAGCAGCTTAGGAGAATGGACTAGCCTATCCTACGAGCAGTACTTC. It codes for CASSLGEWTSLSYEQYF. The V call is TRBV11-2, the J call TRBJ2-7; 8 bases fit TRBD2. Losses at the gene ends were 1 base for V and 1 base for J; bases not matched to a gene: 9. CDR3 length: 17 residues. CDR1 is SGHAT and CDR2 is FQNNGV in the germline V gene.

The chain couples TRBV5-1 to TRBJ2-5; no clear D. The CDR3 runs 15 residues. The V gene's germline CDR1 is SGHRS and CDR2 YFSETQ. Trimming took 0 bases from V and 5 from J, leaving 14 bases between them. The CDR3 is CASSLGQSQGETQYF. CDR3 nucleotide sequence: TGCGCCAGCAGCTTGGGGCAATCTCAAGGGGAGACCCAGTACTTC.

This clonotype was observed at least ten times. The chain combines TRBV11-2 with TRBJ2-5; D is ambiguous. The CDR3 spans 11 residues. V gave up 6 bases and J gave up 0 bases, with 2 bases separating them. From germline, CDR1 is SGHAT and CDR2 FQNNGV. The CDR3 nucleotides read TGTGCCAGCAGTCACCAAGAGACCCAGTACTTC. Encoded protein: CASSHQETQYF.

This clonotype was observed a handful of times. The chain is built from TRBV12-3 or TRBV12-4 and TRBJ1-1; 12 positions agree with TRBD1. Trimming at V came to 6 bases and at J to 7 bases, leaving 6 bases not matched to a gene. The CDR3 runs 14 residues. CDR3 protein: CASSAGQGASEAFF. The DNA of the CDR3 is TGTGCCAGCAGCGCGGGACAGGGGGCGAGTGAAGCTTTCTTT.